This paragraph covers one T cell receptor beta chain sequence. The antigen is unknown. Via MiXCR, TCRdb re-called the 5' RACE reads, giving one row per CDR3 protein. This repertoire shows around 1.7 million distinct CDR3 sequences, about 31% found once; its top ten account for around 0.25%. Among all donors, each was a healthy Caucasian. The CDR3 length is 14 residues. Looked up from germline, CDR1 is MGHRA and CDR2 is YSYEKL. Trimming cost V 4 bases and J 0 bases, with 7 bases left between them. These data are taken from a study of identical twins. Findings and caveats of the study: Excess sharing between twins was weaker in beta out-of-frame sequences. Insertion counts were lower in abundant cord blood beta clonotypes, a trend that memory repertoires did not show.

The TCR sequence derives from a newborn girl in good health. The sample comprised cord blood. The rearrangement joins TRBV4-1 to TRBJ2-1; no clear D. CDR3 nucleotide sequence: TGCGCCAGCAGCCCTTACCGCTCCTACAATGAGCAGTTCTTC. Amino acid sequence: CASSPYRSYNEQFF.